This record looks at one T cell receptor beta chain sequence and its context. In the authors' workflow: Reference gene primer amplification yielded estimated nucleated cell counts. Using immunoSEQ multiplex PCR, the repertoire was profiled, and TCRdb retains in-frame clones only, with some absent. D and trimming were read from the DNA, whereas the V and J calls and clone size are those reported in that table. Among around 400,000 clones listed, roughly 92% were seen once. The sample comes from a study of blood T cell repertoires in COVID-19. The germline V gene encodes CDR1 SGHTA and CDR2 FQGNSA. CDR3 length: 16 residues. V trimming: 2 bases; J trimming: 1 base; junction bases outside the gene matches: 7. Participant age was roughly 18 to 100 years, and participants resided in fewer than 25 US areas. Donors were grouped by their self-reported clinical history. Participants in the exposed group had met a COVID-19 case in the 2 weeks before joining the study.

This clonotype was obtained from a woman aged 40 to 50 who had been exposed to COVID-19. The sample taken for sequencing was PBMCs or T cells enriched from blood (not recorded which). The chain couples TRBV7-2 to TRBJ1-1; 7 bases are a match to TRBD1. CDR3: CASSLLTTGKNTEAFF. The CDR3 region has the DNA TGTGCCAGCAGCTTACTAACGACAGGGAAGAACACTGAAGCTTTCTTT.